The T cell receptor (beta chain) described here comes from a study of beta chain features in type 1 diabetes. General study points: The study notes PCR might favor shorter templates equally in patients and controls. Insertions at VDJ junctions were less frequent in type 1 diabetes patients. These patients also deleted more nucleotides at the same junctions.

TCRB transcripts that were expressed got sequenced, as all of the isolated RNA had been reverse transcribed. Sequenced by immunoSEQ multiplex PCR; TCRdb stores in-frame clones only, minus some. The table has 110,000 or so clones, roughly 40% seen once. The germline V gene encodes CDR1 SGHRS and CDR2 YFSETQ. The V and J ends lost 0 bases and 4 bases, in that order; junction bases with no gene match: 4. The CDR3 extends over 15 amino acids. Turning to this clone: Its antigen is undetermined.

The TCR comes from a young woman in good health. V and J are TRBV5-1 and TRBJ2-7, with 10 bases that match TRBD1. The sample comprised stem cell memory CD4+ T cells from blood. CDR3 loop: CASSLARDRGYEQYF. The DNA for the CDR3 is TGCGCCAGCAGCTTGGCCAGGGACAGGGGTTACGAGCAGTACTTC.